The entry below gives a single T cell receptor beta chain sequence along with its context. Its antigen remains unidentified. This sample was included in a study of CD8 T cells in ankylosing spondylitis. General study points: What seemed typical of ankylosing spondylitis blood was a TCR beta motif built from roughly eight highly homologous variants.

This CDR3 has 15 residues. V lost 2 bases to trimming and J lost 4 bases; unmatched junction nucleotides: 4. The germline CDR1 and CDR2 sequences are KGHSH and LQKENI. TCRdb ran MiXCR on the 5' RACE reads and lists one entry per CDR3 protein. Among some 800,000 distinct CDR3 sequences listed, about 12% were seen once. The clonotype originates from a male donor with ankylosing spondylitis. The sample comprised blood, either unsorted or a sorted T cell fraction (not recorded which). The V gene is TRBV18, the J gene TRBJ2-3; 9 bases fit TRBD2. As DNA, the CDR3 is TGTGCCAGCTCACCAGGCGCGGGAGGGCCAGATACGCAGTATTTT. Translating it yields CASSPGAGGPDTQYF.